This TCR beta chain was obtained from a study of blood T cell repertoires in COVID-19. As for the study in general: From T cells, B-cell-depleted T cells, or PBMCs came the material, which was cDNA or gDNA.

Clinical history reported by participants formed the basis on which cohorts were assigned. Clones were read by immunoSEQ multiplex PCR, and TCRdb kept only the in-frame ones, dropping some. The table lists 250,000 or so clones, roughly 87% of them singletons. The sample comprised PBMCs or T cells enriched from blood (not recorded which). The source is a woman in her twenties or thirties with acute COVID-19.

DNA for the CDR3: TGTGCCAGCAGCTTAGGGGGTAGCGGGGGTTTTAATACGCAGTATTTT. Translated, it gives CASSLGGSGGFNTQYF. The genes are TRBV11-2 and TRBJ2-3; 9 bases match TRBD2. The germline V gene has CDR1 SGHAT and CDR2 FQNNGV. V shed 1 base and J 7 bases; nucleotides not matched to a gene: 9. This CDR3 region has 16 residues. The whole variable domain, filled in from reference TRBV11-2 and TRBJ2-3, reads EAGVAQSPRYKIIEKRQSVAFWCNPISGHATLYWYQQILGQGPKLLIQFQNNGVVDDSQLPKDRFSAERLKGVDSTLKIQPAKLEDSAVYLCASSLGGSGGFNTQYFGPGTRLTVL.